The clone carrying this T cell receptor beta chain turned up a few times. Measured with immunoSEQ multiplex PCR; TCRdb has only the in-frame clones, and not every one. The table records some 260,000 clones, about 91% of them present only once. The V segment lost 5 bases and the J segment 4 bases; nucleotides outside the gene matches: 9. Germline V CDR1 and CDR2: MNHEY, SVGEGT. The CDR3 totals 15 residues. The sample is drawn from a study of blood T cell repertoires in COVID-19. The sample consisted of peripheral blood. This receptor was identified in a man aged 80 or over with acute or convalescent COVID-19. The rearrangement joins TRBV6-2 or TRBV6-3 to TRBJ1-1; 8 bases agree with TRBD1. CDR3 amino acids: CASSPRGQGTTEAFF. The CDR3 nucleotides read TGTGCCAGCAGTCCCCGAGGACAGGGAACCACTGAAGCTTTCTTT.